One sample yielded the 27 T cell receptor beta chains listed below, sequenced in a study of shared T cell receptors in the human thymus. The method was immunoSEQ multiplex PCR; TCRdb's version includes in-frame clones alone and lacks a portion of them. The repertoire holds roughly 500,000 clones, with around three quarters as singletons. The sample was also reused in another study, on human thymus T cells.

Material for sequencing was thymocytes. These receptors were obtained from a boy in the first two years of life with a congenital heart defect.

This chain joins TRBV27 and TRBJ1-1; no clear D gene. Per the germline V gene, CDR1 is MNHEY and CDR2 is SMNVEV (reference sequence). This CDR3 contains 17 residues. V lost 6 bases and J lost 8, with 28 bases in between. CDR3 protein: CASSKVGSQGGMWEAFF. In nucleotides, the CDR3 is TGTGCCAGCAGCAAAGTGGGCAGTCAAGGCGGGATGTGGGAAGCTTTCTTT.

The chain combines TRBV28 with TRBJ1-5; tentative D call: TRBD1 (6 bases). V dropped 3 bases and J dropped 2 bases, with 14 bases sitting between them. This CDR3 comprises 16 residues. Germline CDR1 is MDHEN and CDR2 is SYDVKM. CDR3 DNA sequence: TGTGCCAGCAGTTTGCCCTCAGGGGTGCGCAATCAGCCCCAGCATTTT. This codes for CASSLPSGVRNQPQHF.

V is TRBV5-6 and J is TRBJ2-1, with 9 bases identical to TRBD1. The germline V gene encodes CDR1 SGHDT and CDR2 YYEEEE. J lost 5 bases, V lost 0 bases, and 6 bases had no gene match. The CDR3 covers 16 residues. This CDR3 is CASSLGDRVEHNEQFF. The CDR3 DNA reads as TGTGCCAGCAGCTTGGGGGACAGGGTCGAACACAATGAGCAGTTCTTC.

The rearrangement joins TRBV7-9 to TRBJ2-7, with TRBD2 matching over 7 bases. Germline loops: CDR1 SEHNR, CDR2 FQNEAQ (reference sequence). The V gene end was trimmed by 5 bases and the J gene end by 7 bases; junction bases not matched to a gene: 14. This CDR3 comprises 15 residues. The CDR3 DNA sequence: TGTGCCAGCAGCCCAGCGGGGACTACCTCCGGGGAGCAGTACTTC. Its translation is CASSPAGTTSGEQYF.

The chain joins TRBV23-1 to TRBJ1-1; D call uncertain. TRBV23-1 is an ORF, with its function uncertain. V was pared by 0 bases and J by 5 bases, with 13 bases between. There are 15 residues in the CDR3. The CDR3 sequence is CASSQSWYRWTEAFF. CDR3 nucleotides: TGCGCCAGCAGTCAATCGTGGTACCGGTGGACTGAAGCTTTCTTT.

With regard to this clone: The same CDR3 also results from other DNA sequences found in this sample. This chain joins TRBV27 and TRBJ2-7; 9 bases line up with TRBD1. CDR1 and CDR2 from the germline V gene are MNHEY and SMNVEV (reference sequence). There are 13 residues in the CDR3. J lost 3 bases, V lost 6 bases, and 3 bases had no gene match. In nucleotides, the CDR3 is TGTGCCAGCAGCCGGGACAGGGACTACGAGCAGTACTTC. It specifies CASSRDRDYEQYF.

In DNA form, the CDR3 reads TGCGCCAGCAGCCCAGGGACACTACAAAACATTCAGTACTTC. Translating it yields CASSPGTLQNIQYF. The chain links TRBV5-1 to TRBJ2-4; weak D call: TRBD1 (6 bases). Trimming cost V 4 bases and J 5 bases, with 13 bases left between them. CDR1 and CDR2 (germline): SGHRS, YFSETQ. This CDR3 has 14 residues.

There are a few counts of this clone. J is TRBJ2-3 and V is TRBV4-3, with 12 nucleotides matching TRBD2. The CDR3 has 22 amino acids. The germline V gene has CDR1 LGHNA and CDR2 YSLEER. The V and J ends lost 0 bases and 2 bases, in that order; junction bases with no gene match: 18. CDR3 residues: CASSQDRARASGRVGDTDTQYF. Written as DNA, the CDR3 is TGCGCCAGCAGCCAAGATAGGGCACGGGCTAGCGGGAGGGTCGGGGACACAGATACGCAGTATTTT.

The CDR3 reads CASSFIAAAPTEQYF. CDR3 bases: TGTGCCAGCAGCTTCATAGCGGCAGCCCCTACGGAGCAGTACTTC. The chain joins TRBV11-2 to TRBJ2-7, with D tentatively TRBD2 (6 bases). Germline V gives CDR1 SGHAT, CDR2 FQNNGV. The CDR3 consists of 15 residues. The V gene lost 3 bases and the J gene lost 7 bases, with 19 bases spanning the gap. The entire variable domain, with the rest obtained from reference TRBV11-2 and TRBJ2-7, is as follows: EAGVAQSPRYKIIEKRQSVAFWCNPISGHATLYWYQQILGQGPKLLIQFQNNGVVDDSQLPKDRFSAERLKGVDSTLKIQPAKLEDSAVYLCASSFIAAAPTEQYFGPGTRLTVT.

The J gene is TRBJ1-5, the V gene TRBV6-1, with 9 bases lining up with TRBD1. V lost 4 bases to trimming and J lost 1 base; unmatched junction nucleotides: 8. CDR3 size: 17 residues. Per the germline V gene, CDR1 is MNHNS and CDR2 is SASEGT. The CDR3 spells CASSGHRQGDSNQPQHF. CDR3 DNA sequence: TGTGCCAGCAGTGGCCATAGACAGGGGGACAGCAATCAGCCCCAGCATTTT.

This chain's CDR3 is CASSQGGLGGYEQYF. The CDR3 region has the DNA TGTGCCAGCAGCCAAGGTGGGTTAGGCGGATACGAGCAGTACTTC. The chain uses TRBV14 and TRBJ2-7, with D hard to call. There are 15 residues in the CDR3. Trimming cost V 1 base and J 4 bases, with 14 bases left between them. The germline V gene encodes CDR1 SGHDN and CDR2 FVKESK. Full variable domain (missing parts from reference TRBV14 and TRBJ2-7): EAGVTQFPSHSVIEKGQTVTLRCDPISGHDNLYWYRRVMGKEIKFLLHFVKESKQDESGMPNNRFLAERTGGTYSTLKVQPAELEDSGVYFCASSQGGLGGYEQYFGPGTRLTVT.

The chain employs TRBV5-1 and TRBJ2-7; 11 nucleotides align to TRBD2. The CDR3 loop spans 13 amino acids. V dropped 5 bases and J dropped 7; count of bases not matched to a gene: 5. In germline, CDR1 is SGHRS, CDR2 YFSETQ. The CDR3 coding sequence is TGCGCCAGCAGGGTAGCGGGAGGGGAAGAGCAGTACTTC. Its translation is CASRVAGGEEQYF.

This chain uses TRBV20-1 with TRBJ1-1; a possible D gene is TRBD1 (6 bases). Trimming left V 7 bases short and J 2 bases short, with 8 bases between. The CDR3 runs to 11 residues. Germline CDR1 is DFQATT and CDR2 is SNEGSKA (reference sequence). CDR3: CSDRDNTEAFF. The CDR3 nucleotides read TGCAGTGACAGGGACAACACTGAAGCTTTCTTT.

This clone was observed a few times. The germline gene is not matched at one end of the junction; a read error may be the cause. This chain connects TRBV5-8 to TRBJ2-5, with D hard to call. This CDR3 contains 14 residues. The germline CDR1 and CDR2 sequences are SGHTS and YDEGEE. The DNA for the CDR3 is TGTGCGCCCAAGGTCCTAGGCACCGCAGAGTCCCAGTACTTC. It encodes CAPKVLGTAESQYF.

The chain uses TRBV28 and TRBJ2-7; D is unclear. Germline assignment: CDR1 MDHEN and CDR2 SYDVKM. Between the trimmed V and J ends, which lost 6 bases and 4 bases, there was a span of 7 bases. There are 11 residues in the CDR3. CDR3 coding DNA: TGTGCCAGCAGCCTCACATACGAGCAGTACTTC. As protein: CASSLTYEQYF.

DNA of the CDR3: TGCGCCAGCAGCTTGGCCGGGACTAGCGGTGAAGAGACCCAGTACTTC. Its protein is CASSLAGTSGEETQYF. The chain couples TRBV5-1 to TRBJ2-5; TRBD2 aligns across 11 bases. There are 16 residues in the CDR3. The germline V gene has CDR1 SGHRS and CDR2 YFSETQ. The ends lost 0 bases at V and 3 bases at J; junction bases unmatched: 4.

This chain uses TRBV5-1 with TRBJ1-4; D possibly corresponds to TRBD1 (5 bases). Per the germline V gene, CDR1 is SGHRS and CDR2 is YFSETQ. Trimming stripped 4 bases from V and 13 bases from J, with 23 bases between. The CDR3 contains 15 residues. CDR3 DNA sequence: TGCGCCAGCAGCCAAAGACGGATGGGGCGTCACCCACTGTTTTTT. Residues: CASSQRRMGRHPLFF.

V is TRBV25-1 and J is TRBJ2-3; tentatively, D is TRBD2 (5 bases). V was shortened by 3 bases and J by 1 base, with 20 bases between the two germline ends. This CDR3 has 18 amino acids. In germline, CDR1 is MGHDK, CDR2 SYGVNS. In nucleotides, the CDR3 is TGTGCCAGCAGTGATCTCCCGGGGTCTGGCGCACGCACAGATACGCAGTATTTT. It specifies CASSDLPGSGARTDTQYF.

Only one count was recorded for this clone. The chain employs TRBV27 and TRBJ2-7; 7 bases align to TRBD1. The V gene's germline CDR1 is MNHEY and CDR2 SMNVEV (reference sequence). With 3 bases clipped from V and 2 bases from J, the junction kept 13 bases outside the gene matches. The CDR3 runs to 17 residues. CDR3 residues: CASSFAPTGAVTYEQYF. The CDR3 DNA follows: TGTGCCAGCAGTTTCGCCCCTACAGGGGCCGTCACCTACGAGCAGTACTTC.

This clone occurred a few times. The genes are TRBV27 and TRBJ1-1; TRBD1 aligns across 9 bases. From germline, CDR1 is MNHEY and CDR2 SMNVEV (reference sequence). Trimming took 6 bases from V and 11 from J; bases not matched to a gene: 13. The CDR3 loop spans 14 amino acids. The CDR3 here is CASRFGTGPETAFF. CDR3 in DNA: TGTGCCAGCAGATTCGGGACAGGGCCCGAAACGGCTTTCTTT.

The V and J genes are TRBV14 and TRBJ2-7, with 8 bases lining up with TRBD2. The CDR3 is made up of 17 amino acids. The junction had 13 bases not matched to a gene; V was cut back by 0 bases and J by 6 bases. CDR1 and CDR2 from the germline V gene are SGHDN and FVKESK. Here the CDR3 DNA reads TGTGCCAGCAGCCAAGATGGTAAAAGCGGGAGACTCTTCGAGCAGTACTTC. Amino acids: CASSQDGKSGRLFEQYF.

The chain is built from TRBV6-5 and TRBJ2-7; TRBD1 is a possible D gene (5 bases). Germline CDR1 and CDR2: MNHEY and SVGAGI. V dropped 2 bases and J dropped 2 bases, with 10 bases sitting between them. CDR3 length: 14 amino acids. The CDR3 loop is CASSYQQVAYEQYF. CDR3 in DNA: TGTGCCAGCAGTTACCAACAGGTAGCCTACGAGCAGTACTTC.

This chain connects TRBV29-1 to TRBJ2-1; 10 nucleotides agree with TRBD1. This CDR3 is 15 amino acids long. Germline CDR1 SQVTM, CDR2 ANQGSEA. Trimming cost V 6 bases and J 8 bases; bases outside gene matches: 13. The CDR3 DNA reads as TGCAGCGTACGTCTGATGGGACAGGGGAGCGATGAGCAGTTCTTC. Amino acid sequence: CSVRLMGQGSDEQFF.

This clone has just a few counts. J is TRBJ2-5 and V is TRBV12-5; TRBD2 agrees at 12 bases. Germline V gene lookup returns CDR1 LGHNT and CDR2 FRNRAP. With V trimmed by 1 base and J by 2 bases, 11 bases remained unmatched. There are 19 residues in the CDR3. The CDR3 protein is CASGLGLAGGPWRQETQYF. CDR3 nucleotides: TGTGCTAGTGGTTTGGGCCTAGCGGGAGGGCCGTGGCGGCAAGAGACCCAGTACTTC. The full variable domain, rest sourced from reference TRBV12-5 and TRBJ2-5, is DARVTQTPRHKVTEMGQEVTMRCQPILGHNTVFWYRQTMMQGLELLAYFRNRAPLDDSGMPKDRFSAEMPDATLATLKIQPSEPRDSAVYFCASGLGLAGGPWRQETQYFGPGTRLLVL.

CDR3 residues: CASSELGGFNEKLFF. The CDR3 DNA sequence: TGTGCCAGCAGTGAACTCGGGGGGTTTAATGAAAAACTGTTTTTT. The chain recombines TRBV6-1 with TRBJ1-4; the D gene is possibly TRBD1 (5 bases). This CDR3 is built from 15 residues. In germline, CDR1 is MNHNS, CDR2 SASEGT. Trimming left V 2 bases short and J 4 bases short, with 11 bases between.

The chain is built from TRBV27 and TRBJ2-7, with 7 bases aligning to TRBD2. The germline V gene encodes CDR1 MNHEY and CDR2 SMNVEV (reference sequence). V was pared by 2 bases and J by 2 bases, with 6 bases of the junction left unmatched. This CDR3 has 15 amino acids. CDR3 residues: CASSLGGDGTYEQYF. CDR3 nucleotides: TGTGCCAGCAGTTTAGGGGGGGACGGGACCTACGAGCAGTACTTC.

This chain links TRBV4-2 with TRBJ2-7; TRBD1 is a possible D gene (6 bases). CDR3 length: 12 residues. In germline, CDR1 is LGHNA, CDR2 YNFKEQ. The V and J ends lost 5 bases and 4 bases respectively, with 9 bases between them. The CDR3 DNA reads as TGTGCCAGCAGCGTACAGGGTTACGAGCAGTACTTC. Amino acid sequence: CASSVQGYEQYF.